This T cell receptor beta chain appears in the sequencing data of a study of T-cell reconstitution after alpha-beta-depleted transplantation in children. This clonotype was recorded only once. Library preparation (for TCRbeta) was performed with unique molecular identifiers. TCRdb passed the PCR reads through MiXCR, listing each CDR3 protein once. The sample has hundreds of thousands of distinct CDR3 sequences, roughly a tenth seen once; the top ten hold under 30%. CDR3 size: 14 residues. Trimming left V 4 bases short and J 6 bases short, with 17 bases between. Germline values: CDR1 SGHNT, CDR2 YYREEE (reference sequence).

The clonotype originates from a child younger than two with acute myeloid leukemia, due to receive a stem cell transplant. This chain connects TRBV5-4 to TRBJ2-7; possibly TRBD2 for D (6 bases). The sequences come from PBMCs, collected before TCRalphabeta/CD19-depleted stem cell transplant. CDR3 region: CASSVGTPWSEQYF. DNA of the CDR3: TGTGCCAGCAGCGTGGGGACTCCCTGGTCCGAGCAGTACTTC.